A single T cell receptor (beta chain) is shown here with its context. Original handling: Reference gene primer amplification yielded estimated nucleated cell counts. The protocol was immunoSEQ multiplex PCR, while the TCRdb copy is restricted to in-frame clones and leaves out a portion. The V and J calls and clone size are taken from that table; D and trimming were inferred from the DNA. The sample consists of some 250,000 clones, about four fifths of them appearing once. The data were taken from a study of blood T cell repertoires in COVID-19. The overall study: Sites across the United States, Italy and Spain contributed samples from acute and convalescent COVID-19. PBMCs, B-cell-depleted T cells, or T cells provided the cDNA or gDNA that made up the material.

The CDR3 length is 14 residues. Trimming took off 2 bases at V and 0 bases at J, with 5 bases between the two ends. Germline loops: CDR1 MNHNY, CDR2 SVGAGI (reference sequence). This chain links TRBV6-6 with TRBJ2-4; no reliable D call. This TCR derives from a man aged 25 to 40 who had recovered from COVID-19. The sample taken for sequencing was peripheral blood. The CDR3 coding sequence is TGTGCCAGCAGTTACGTCGGAGCCAAAAACATTCAGTACTTC. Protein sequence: CASSYVGAKNIQYF.